These T cell receptor beta chains were read from a single sample in a study of blood T cell repertoires in COVID-19. The protocol was immunoSEQ multiplex PCR, while the TCRdb copy is restricted to in-frame clones and leaves out a portion. The sample lists about 300,000 clones, about 84% seen once, with around 1.5% in the top ten. Specimen: peripheral blood. Source of these receptors: a woman aged 50 to 60 with acute or convalescent COVID-19. CDR3s include the opening cysteine and the closing phenylalanine or tryptophan. Each record gives: J gene, V gene, CDR3 length, clone size, D gene, CDR3 protein, CDR3 DNA. D genes are given only for firm matches. Clone sizes are given selectively: once, few, many, or a class where the clone is expanded.

TRBJ2-7 TRBV3-1/TRBV3-2 15 . TRBD2 CASNQGTRATYEQYF TGTGCCAGCAACCAAGGGACTAGGGCTACCTACGAGCAGTACTTC
TRBJ2-4 TRBV5-1 13 . . CASSFDTGNIQYF TGCGCCAGCAGCTTTGACACAGGGAACATTCAGTACTTC
TRBJ2-1 TRBV27 15 . . CASSFAGLGYNEQFF TGTGCCAGCAGTTTCGCTGGACTCGGCTACAATGAGCAGTTCTTC
TRBJ2-7 TRBV5-1 14 . . CASSLARSSYEQYF TGCGCCAGCAGCTTGGCCAGGTCGTCCTACGAGCAGTACTTC
TRBJ1-2 TRBV20-1 11 . . CSPQGNYGYTF TGCAGTCCACAGGGTAACTATGGCTACACCTTC
TRBJ2-7 TRBV7-6 15 few . CASSRTTGSSYEQYF TGTGCCAGCAGCCGAACTACAGGGTCCTCCTACGAGCAGTACTTC
TRBJ1-1 TRBV7-2 12 . . CASSLVSAEAFF TGTGCCAGCAGCTTAGTGTCGGCTGAAGCTTTCTTT
TRBJ1-1 TRBV9 17 . TRBD1 CASSPQPGQGLVPEAFF TGTGCCAGCAGCCCCCAACCGGGACAGGGGCTTGTGCCTGAAGCTTTCTTT
TRBJ2-3 TRBV19 15 . TRBD1 CASSVGQGGKYTQYF TGTGCCAGTAGTGTGGGACAGGGGGGGAAGTATACGCAGTATTTT
TRBJ1-4 TRBV4-1 14 . TRBD1 CASRLTGVNEKLFF TGCGCCAGCAGACTTACAGGGGTTAATGAAAAACTGTTTTTT
TRBJ2-1 TRBV7-2 13 . . CASSLASFVEQFF TGTGCCAGCAGCTTAGCTAGCTTCGTTGAGCAGTTCTTC
TRBJ2-1 TRBV24-1 15 . TRBD2 CATSGGGNHIDEQFF TGTGCCACCAGTGGGGGGGGGAATCATATCGATGAGCAGTTCTTC
TRBJ2-5 TRBV6-9 15 . TRBD1 CAREPGQGIPETQYF TGTGCCAGGGAACCGGGACAGGGGATCCCGGAGACCCAGTACTTC
TRBJ2-1 TRBV24-1 16 . TRBD2 CATSDTSGRSHDEQFF TGTGCCACCAGTGATACTAGCGGGAGGAGTCACGATGAGCAGTTCTTC
TRBJ2-7 TRBV3-1/TRBV3-2 15 . TRBD2 CASSQVPSGRGEQYF TGTGCCAGCAGCCAAGTCCCTAGCGGGAGAGGTGAGCAGTACTTC
TRBJ2-2 TRBV11-3 15 . TRBD1 CASSRGQTNTGELFF TGTGCCAGCAGCCGGGGACAGACGAACACCGGGGAGCTGTTTTTT
TRBJ1-6 TRBV7-3 14 . TRBD1 CASSLEGGRSPLHF TGTGCCAGCAGCTTGGAAGGGGGCAGATCACCCCTCCACTTT
TRBJ2-2 TRBV5-1 16 . TRBD2 CASSLRTSGTPGELFF TGCGCCAGCAGCTTGCGGACTAGCGGGACGCCCGGGGAGCTGTTTTTT
TRBJ2-5 TRBV10-3 15 . TRBD2 CAISGEGGAGETQYF TGTGCCATCAGTGGAGAGGGAGGGGCGGGGGAGACCCAGTACTTC
TRBJ1-5 TRBV18 13 . . CASSRQLNQPQHF TGTGCCAGCTCACGACAACTCAATCAGCCCCAGCATTTT
TRBJ2-3 TRBV4-1 16 . TRBD2 CASSQEGGLAGTTQYF TGCGCCAGCAGCCAAGAGGGGGGACTAGCGGGAACTACGCAGTATTTT
TRBJ2-7 TRBV5-1 15 once TRBD2 CASSLEGLAVYEQYF TGCGCCAGCAGCTTGGAGGGACTAGCGGTCTACGAGCAGTACTTC
TRBJ2-3 TRBV5-4 14 . TRBD2 CASSPSGRTDTQYF TGTGCCAGCAGTCCTAGCGGGAGAACAGATACGCAGTATTTT
TRBJ1-6 TRBV19 13 . . CASSPREGSPLHF TGTGCCAGTAGTCCTCGGGAGGGATCACCCCTCCACTTT
TRBJ2-7 TRBV6-5 14 . . CASSYSIEGYEQYF TGTGCCAGCAGTTACTCGATCGAGGGATACGAGCAGTACTTC
TRBJ2-7 TRBV5-5 12 . . CASSLGAYEQYF TGTGCCAGCAGCTTGGGAGCGTACGAGCAGTACTTC
TRBJ1-5 TRBV5-1 15 once . CASSLDGYSNQPQHF TGCGCCAGCAGCTTGGACGGGTATAGCAATCAGCCCCAGCATTTT
TRBJ2-7 TRBV28 13 . . CASRWQGKYEQYF TGTGCCAGCAGGTGGCAGGGGAAGTACGAGCAGTACTTC
TRBJ2-7 TRBV7-2 12 . TRBD1 CASSSTGVAQYF TGTGCCAGCAGCTCCACAGGGGTCGCGCAGTACTTC
TRBJ2-3 TRBV11-2 14 . . CASSLQGSTDTQYF TGTGCCAGCAGCTTACAGGGAAGCACAGATACGCAGTATTTT
TRBJ1-1 TRBV3-1/TRBV3-2 13 . TRBD1 CASSQGQGAGAFF TGTGCCAGCAGCCAAGGGCAGGGGGCTGGAGCTTTCTTT
TRBJ2-7 TRBV6-5 14 . TRBD1 CASSGDRGMNEQYF TGTGCCAGCAGCGGGGACAGGGGCATGAACGAGCAGTACTTC
TRBJ2-7 TRBV7-2 14 few . CASSFTAGSYEQYF TGTGCCAGCAGCTTCACAGCGGGCTCCTACGAGCAGTACTTC
TRBJ1-2 TRBV3-1/TRBV3-2 14 . . CASSQASEPYGYTF TGTGCCAGCAGCCAAGCCAGTGAACCCTATGGCTACACCTTC
TRBJ2-3 TRBV28 18 . TRBD2 CASSLIAGGLSVADTQYF TGTGCCAGCAGTTTGATAGCGGGAGGGCTCTCAGTCGCAGATACGCAGTATTTT
TRBJ2-1 TRBV29-1 14 . TRBD2 CSVSQLAGSSEQFF TGCAGCGTTTCCCAACTAGCGGGAAGCAGTGAGCAGTTCTTC
TRBJ2-7 TRBV7-3 21 few TRBD2 CASSLMAPQGLAGGGLGEQYF TGTGCCAGCAGCTTAATGGCCCCACAGGGACTAGCGGGAGGAGGGCTGGGCGAGCAGTACTTC
TRBJ1-1 TRBV20-1 12 . . CSASRGAAEAFF TGCAGTGCTAGTCGGGGGGCGGCTGAAGCTTTCTTT
TRBJ2-3 TRBV5-1 13 . . CASSRLEADTQYF TGCGCCAGCAGCCGTTTAGAAGCAGATACGCAGTATTTT
TRBJ2-5 TRBV6-5 14 . . CASSPGFLQETQYF TGTGCCAGCAGCCCGGGTTTTCTACAAGAGACCCAGTACTTC
TRBJ2-5 TRBV20-1 16 . TRBD2 CSASSETSGRGETQYF TGCAGTGCTAGTTCCGAGACTAGCGGGAGGGGCGAGACCCAGTACTTC
TRBJ2-2 TRBV5-1 16 . TRBD1 CASSSDRGRWAGELFF TGCGCCAGCAGCTCCGACAGGGGTCGATGGGCCGGGGAGCTGTTTTTT
TRBJ1-1 TRBV6-1 16 . . CASSEGWGRFNTEAFF TGTGCCAGCAGTGAAGGGTGGGGCCGCTTTAACACTGAAGCTTTCTTT
TRBJ1-4 TRBV12-3/TRBV12-4 13 . . CASSQTYNEKLFF TGTGCCAGCAGTCAAACCTATAATGAAAAACTGTTTTTT
TRBJ2-5 TRBV28 18 . . CASSFYEPPRQKQETQYF TGTGCCAGCAGTTTTTACGAACCCCCGAGACAGAAACAAGAGACCCAGTACTTC
TRBJ2-3 TRBV18 16 once . CASSPPGGLSTDTQYF TGTGCCAGCTCACCACCGGGGGGACTTAGCACAGATACGCAGTATTTT
TRBJ2-2 TRBV4-1 16 . TRBD1 CASSQVGTGGPGELFF TGCGCCAGCAGCCAAGTAGGGACAGGGGGACCCGGGGAGCTGTTTTTT
TRBJ1-3 TRBV11-2 14 . . CASSLYPGGNTIYF TGTGCCAGCAGCTTATATCCCGGTGGAAACACCATATATTTT
TRBJ2-3 TRBV6-6 15 . TRBD2 CASSYLADMTDTQYF TGTGCCAGCAGTTACCTAGCGGACATGACAGATACGCAGTATTTT
TRBJ2-5 TRBV11-2 15 . TRBD1 CASSQSGTVKETQYF TGTGCCAGCAGCCAATCCGGGACAGTAAAAGAGACCCAGTACTTC
TRBJ2-1 TRBV4-3 15 . TRBD2 CASSQVPGGYNEQFF TGCGCCAGCAGCCAAGTTCCGGGAGGGTACAATGAGCAGTTCTTC
TRBJ2-1 TRBV1 14 . . CTSVRAGSYNEQFF TGCACCAGCGTAAGGGCGGGGTCCTACAATGAGCAGTTCTTC